The present T cell receptor (beta chain) was sequenced within a study of blood T cell repertoires in COVID-19. In the study overall: The United States, Italy and Spain supplied acute and convalescent COVID-19 samples.

Sequenced by immunoSEQ multiplex PCR; TCRdb stores in-frame clones only, minus some. Among 140,000 or so clones listed, more than 60% were seen once. The CDR3 contains 12 residues. Trimming stripped 2 bases from V and 9 bases from J, with 8 bases between. Germline-derived CDR1 and CDR2 are SNHLY and FYNNEI. V usage is TRBV2 and J usage is TRBJ2-1, with D tentatively TRBD1 (6 bases). The receptor was derived from an older woman with acute or convalescent COVID-19. Sample: peripheral blood. The CDR3 here is CASSERGGEQFF. Here the CDR3 DNA reads TGTGCCAGCAGTGAAAGAGGGGGTGAGCAGTTCTTC.